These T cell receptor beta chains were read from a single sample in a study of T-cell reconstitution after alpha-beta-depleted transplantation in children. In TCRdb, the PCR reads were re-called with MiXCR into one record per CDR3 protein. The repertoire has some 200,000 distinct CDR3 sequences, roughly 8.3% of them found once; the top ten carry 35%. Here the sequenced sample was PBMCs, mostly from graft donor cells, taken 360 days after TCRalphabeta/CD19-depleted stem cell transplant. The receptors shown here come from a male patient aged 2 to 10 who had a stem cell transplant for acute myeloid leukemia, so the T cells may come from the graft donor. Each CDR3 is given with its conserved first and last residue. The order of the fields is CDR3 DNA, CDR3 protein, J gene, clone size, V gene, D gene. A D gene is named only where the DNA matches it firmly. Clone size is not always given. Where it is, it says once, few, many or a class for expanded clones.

TGCAGTGCCTTCCAAGAGACCCAGTACTTC CSAFQETQYF TRBJ2-5 . TRBV20-1 .
TGTGCCAGCAGCTTAGGTCTCGGACTGTTGCAAGAGACCCAGTACTTC CASSLGLGLLQETQYF TRBJ2-5 few TRBV7-2 .
TGTGCCAGCTCCCTATTAGCGGAGAACACCGGGGAGCTGTTTTTT CASSLLAENTGELFF TRBJ2-2 few TRBV18 .
TGTGCCAGCAGCTCAAAGGGGTGGAACAATGAGCAGTTCTTC CASSSKGWNNEQFF TRBJ2-1 few TRBV7-3 .
TGTGCCAGCAGTCAGGGGACCTCCCTGTTAAACATTCAGTACTTC CASSQGTSLLNIQYF TRBJ2-4 few TRBV28 .
TGCAGCGTTGGGGCAGGGGCCAACCCGATTTACAATGAGCAGTTCTTC CSVGAGANPIYNEQFF TRBJ2-1 . TRBV29-1 .
TGCAGTGCCCGAGGGGAGCCTGGGGCCAACGTCCTGACTTTC CSARGEPGANVLTF TRBJ2-6 . TRBV20-1 .
TGTGCCAGCAGCTTAGTAGTGCGGAGAACAGGGAGGACTCGGGAGCAGTACTTC CASSLVVRRTGRTREQYF TRBJ2-7 . TRBV11-2 .
TGTGCCAGCAGCTTGGGAGCGGGACTCGACACAGATACGCAGTATTTT CASSLGAGLDTDTQYF TRBJ2-3 many TRBV5-5 TRBD2
TGTGCCAGCAGTTTAAACAGGGGGGGTGAGCAGTTCTTC CASSLNRGGEQFF TRBJ2-1 few TRBV12-3/TRBV12-4 .
TGCAGCGGGGTCGCGGGCGGGAGGAGAACTTTCTTT CSGVAGGRRTFF TRBJ1-1 many TRBV29-1 .
TGCAGTGCTAGAGGGGGGGGGGCGCGGGAAAACACCATATATTTT CSARGGGARENTIYF TRBJ1-3 . TRBV20-1 .
TGTGCCAGCAGCTTGGATGGACTCCTACCCTCCTACGAGCAGTACTTC CASSLDGLLPSYEQYF TRBJ2-7 few TRBV7-2 .
TGCGCCAGCAGCGCACGCCCCAGGGGAAAAGACAATGAGCAGTTCTTC CASSARPRGKDNEQFF TRBJ2-1 . TRBV5-1 .
TGTGCCAGCAGCCTGTACCATGGAAACACCATATATTTT CASSLYHGNTIYF TRBJ1-3 many TRBV7-2 .
TGTGCCAGCAGCCTCCGGGGACTACACTACGAGCAGTACTTC CASSLRGLHYEQYF TRBJ2-7 . TRBV7-9 TRBD2
TGCGCCAGCAGCCAAGTAGACAGGGCCAGCGGGGAGCAGTACTTC CASSQVDRASGEQYF TRBJ2-7 . TRBV4-1 .
TGTGCCAGCAGCTTAGTGGGGAGGATTGAAGCTTTCTTT CASSLVGRIEAFF TRBJ1-1 . TRBV7-9 .
TGTGCCAGCAGCCCCAGGGAGTTGGGGAGAGAGAACTATGGCTACACCTTC CASSPRELGRENYGYTF TRBJ1-2 few TRBV4-2 .
TGTGCCAGCAGTTTTCGGGGGGGTCAGCCCCAGCATTTT CASSFRGGQPQHF TRBJ1-5 many TRBV12-3/TRBV12-4 .
TGCGCCAGCAGCTCCCGGACAGGACATAATTCACCCCTCCACTTT CASSSRTGHNSPLHF TRBJ1-6 many TRBV5-1 TRBD1
TGCGCCAGCAGCCTTGGGGGGGAGAGGAGGACTGAAGCTTTCTTT CASSLGGERRTEAFF TRBJ1-1 few TRBV5-1 .
TGCAGTCCCAGGGGGCCGGACCAAGAGACCCAGTACTTC CSPRGPDQETQYF TRBJ2-5 many TRBV20-1 TRBD1
TGCGCCAGCAGCTTGGGACAGAATTCTAACTATGGCTACACCTTC CASSLGQNSNYGYTF TRBJ1-2 many TRBV5-1 .
TGTGCCAGCAGCTTGAATTCTCCGGTACTAGCTGGCACAGATACGCAGTATTTT CASSLNSPVLAGTDTQYF TRBJ2-3 . TRBV7-3 .
TGCAGCGTTGAGAACAAACACAACGAGCAGTACTTC CSVENKHNEQYF TRBJ2-7 few TRBV29-1 .
TGTGCCAGCAGCCCCAAGCGGGAGGGAACCTACGAGCAGTACTTC CASSPKREGTYEQYF TRBJ2-7 few TRBV9 TRBD2
TGCGCCAGCAGCCCGGATTTATCGGGAGGCACAGATACGCAGTATTTT CASSPDLSGGTDTQYF TRBJ2-3 few TRBV5-1 .
TGTGCCAGCAGACCGGGACCCCAAGAGACCCAGTACTTC CASRPGPQETQYF TRBJ2-5 . TRBV12-3/TRBV12-4 .
TGTGCCAGCAGCGCAGCCCGTAGCGGGGCGTACAATGAGCAGTTCTTC CASSAARSGAYNEQFF TRBJ2-1 many TRBV9 TRBD2
TGTGCCAGCAGCTGCGACTGCCCGGGAGGTACCCCTACGAAGCAGTACTTC CASSCDCPGGTPTKQYF TRBJ2-7 few TRBV7-3 TRBD2
TGTGCCAGCACGAAGGGGACACCGGATCCCGATGAGCAGTTCTTC CASTKGTPDPDEQFF TRBJ2-1 . TRBV6-2/TRBV6-3 .
TGTGCCAGCAGCTCCCGCTCTAGCGGGGGGATATATACGCAGTATTTT CASSSRSSGGIYTQYF TRBJ2-3 many TRBV13 TRBD2
TGCAGCGGAGCAGGGCTAGAGTACCAAGAGACCCAGTACTTC CSGAGLEYQETQYF TRBJ2-5 . TRBV29-1 .
TGTGCCACCAGTGACCCTGGACGGGGAAACATTCAGTACTTC CATSDPGRGNIQYF TRBJ2-4 few TRBV24-1 .
TGTGCCAGCAGCCGAAGCCCCCCGGGAACCCTGAATGAGCAGTTCTTC CASSRSPPGTLNEQFF TRBJ2-1 many TRBV7-6 .
TGCAGTGCTAGAGTGGGAGGGGGTTTCGGTCAGCCCCAGCATTTT CSARVGGGFGQPQHF TRBJ1-5 . TRBV20-1 .
TGCGCCAGCAGCCAAGATTTGTCGCTAGCGGGAGGGTCCTACAATGAGCAGTTCTTC CASSQDLSLAGGSYNEQFF TRBJ2-1 few TRBV4-3 TRBD2
TGTGCCAGCAATCGCCGGGACAGCTCCTACGAGCAGTACTTC CASNRRDSSYEQYF TRBJ2-7 many TRBV7-9 TRBD1
TGCGCCAGCAGCTTGATGACTAGCGGAACCTACGAGCAGTACTTC CASSLMTSGTYEQYF TRBJ2-7 many TRBV5-1 TRBD2
TGTGCCAGCACCCGTAGCGGGAGGGCCGATGAGCAGTTCTTC CASTRSGRADEQFF TRBJ2-1 many TRBV12-3/TRBV12-4 TRBD2
TGTGCCAGCATCGGTAGCGGAGGAGGAATTGAGCAGTTCTTC CASIGSGGGIEQFF TRBJ2-1 few TRBV2 .
TGCGCCAGCAGCCTATGGACTAGCGGAAATACGCAGTATTTT CASSLWTSGNTQYF TRBJ2-3 . TRBV5-1 TRBD2
TGTGCCAGCAGTAGAAAACAGGGGCCCCCGGCATCAAACACTGAAGCTTTCTTT CASSRKQGPPASNTEAFF TRBJ1-1 many TRBV9 TRBD1
TGCAGCGTGGATTCAGGAGGCTCAAGCACAGATACGCAGTATTTT CSVDSGGSSTDTQYF TRBJ2-3 many TRBV29-1 .
TGCAGTGCTCATGACTGGTCCTCCTACAATGAGCAGTTCTTC CSAHDWSSYNEQFF TRBJ2-1 many TRBV20-1 .
TGCAGTGCCGGACTAGCGGGAGCCTACGAGCAGTACTTC CSAGLAGAYEQYF TRBJ2-7 many TRBV20-1 TRBD2
TGTGCCAGCAGCCACCATCGCCAGGGGCGAAGTGACCCCCCTATGAACACTGAAGCTTTCTTT CASSHHRQGRSDPPMNTEAFF TRBJ1-1 . TRBV11-1 .
TGCGCCAGCAGCCCGAGGGGGAGCGGGAATTGGAGCTACGAGCAGTACTTC CASSPRGSGNWSYEQYF TRBJ2-7 few TRBV4-3 .
TGTGCCAGCAGCTTGGACGGCCTTTACAATGAGCAGTTCTTC CASSLDGLYNEQFF TRBJ2-1 . TRBV5-5 .
TGCAGTACCGATGGACTAGCGGGATCCTACAATGAGCAGTTCTTC CSTDGLAGSYNEQFF TRBJ2-1 . TRBV20-1 TRBD2
TGTGCCAGCAGTTTTATGAATGAGCAGTTCTTC CASSFMNEQFF TRBJ2-1 many TRBV12-3/TRBV12-4 .
TGTGCCAGCAGTGATGGCAAGATTCAGTACTTC CASSDGKIQYF TRBJ2-4 many TRBV25-1 .
TGTGCCAGCAGCCCCCAGAGGACTAGCGCCTACAATGAGCAGTTCTTC CASSPQRTSAYNEQFF TRBJ2-1 many TRBV7-8 TRBD2